Listed below are T cell receptor beta chains from one sample, sequenced in a study of cytomegalovirus exposure and HLA in healthy donors. Repertoires were generated with immunoSEQ multiplex PCR, while TCRdb's copy carries only in-frame clones and drops some. Recorded here are about 190,000 clones; the top ten clones represent less than 6.5%. The sequenced sample was PBMCs. The receptor source for this set is a man younger than 40 in good health and CMV-seronegative. Each CDR3 is given with its conserved first and last residue.

TRBV6-1,TRBJ2-3,CASSERAGSSTDTQYF
TRBV18,TRBJ2-1,CASSPLDLGDEQFF
TRBV4-1,TRBJ2-7,CASSQVAAYEQYF
TRBV12-5,TRBJ2-1,CASGEGVTEQFF
TRBV28,TRBJ2-3,CASRGSRDTQYF
TRBV7-9,TRBJ1-2,CASSSVPGQGRLVYGYTF
TRBV4-1,TRBJ1-2,CASSRGQGYGYTF
TRBV9,TRBJ1-4,CASSLSGNEKLFF
TRBV4-2,TRBJ2-5,CASSQDPAGKKETQYF
TRBV18,TRBJ2-7,CASSPSGGADYEQYF
TRBV28,TRBJ2-7,CASSDYSYEQYF
TRBV6-1,TRBJ2-7,CASSEWDRGEQYF
TRBV11-3,TRBJ1-2,CASSLAGSRQEGYTF
TRBV6-4,TRBJ2-2,CASSDSGGYTGELFF
TRBV29-1,TRBJ2-7,CSVGGESSYEQYF
TRBV7-9,TRBJ1-1,CASSAGTDTEAFF
TRBV6-6,TRBJ1-1,CASSPGTGNEAFF
TRBV18,TRBJ1-3,CASSPGQISTGNTIYF
TRBV5-1,TRBJ1-6,CASSPDTYNSPLHF
TRBV19,TRBJ1-4,CASINAAGGEEKLFF
TRBV7-8,TRBJ2-3,CASSSDGRGEADTQYF
TRBV6-1,TRBJ2-7,CASSGGQTYEQYF
TRBV5-4,TRBJ2-4,CASSLVGQNKNIQYF
TRBV29-1,TRBJ2-1,CSVPSGSYNEQFF
TRBV7-2,TRBJ1-1,CASSTRVYTEAFF